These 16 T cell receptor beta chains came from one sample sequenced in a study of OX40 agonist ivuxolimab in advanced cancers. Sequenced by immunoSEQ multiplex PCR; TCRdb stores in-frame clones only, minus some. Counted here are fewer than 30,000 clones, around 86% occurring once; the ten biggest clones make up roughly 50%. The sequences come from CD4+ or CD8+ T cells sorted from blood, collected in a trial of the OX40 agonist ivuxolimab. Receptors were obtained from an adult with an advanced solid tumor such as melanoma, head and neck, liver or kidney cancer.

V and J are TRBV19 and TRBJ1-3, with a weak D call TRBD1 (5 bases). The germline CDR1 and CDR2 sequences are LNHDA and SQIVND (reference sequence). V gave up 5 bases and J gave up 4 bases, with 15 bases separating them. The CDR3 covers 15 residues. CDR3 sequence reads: CASSLSGARGNTIYF. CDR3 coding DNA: TGTGCCAGTAGTCTGAGTGGGGCGAGAGGAAACACCATATATTTT.

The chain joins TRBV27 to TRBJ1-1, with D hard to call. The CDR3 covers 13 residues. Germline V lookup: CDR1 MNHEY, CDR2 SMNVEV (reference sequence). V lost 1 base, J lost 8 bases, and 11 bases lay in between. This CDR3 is CASSLLAEREAFF. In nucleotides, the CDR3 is TGTGCCAGCAGTTTATTGGCGGAGCGAGAAGCTTTCTTT.

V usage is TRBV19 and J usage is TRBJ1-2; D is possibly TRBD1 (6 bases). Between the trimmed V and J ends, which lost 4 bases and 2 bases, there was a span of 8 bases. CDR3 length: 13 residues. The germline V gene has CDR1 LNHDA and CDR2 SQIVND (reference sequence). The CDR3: CASSTTGNYGYTF. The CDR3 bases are TGTGCCAGTAGTACCACAGGGAACTATGGCTACACCTTC.

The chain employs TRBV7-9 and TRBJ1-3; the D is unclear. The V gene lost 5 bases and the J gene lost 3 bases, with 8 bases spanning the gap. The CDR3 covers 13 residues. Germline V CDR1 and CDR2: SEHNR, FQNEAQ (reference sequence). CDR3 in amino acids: CASSPKYGNTIYF. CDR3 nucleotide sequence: TGTGCCAGCAGCCCTAAGTATGGAAACACCATATATTTT.

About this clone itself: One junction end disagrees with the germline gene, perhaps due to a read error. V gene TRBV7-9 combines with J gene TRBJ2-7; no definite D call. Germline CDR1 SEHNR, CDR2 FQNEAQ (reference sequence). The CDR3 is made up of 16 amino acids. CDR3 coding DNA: TGCGCCAGCAGCCAAACCACCCGAGACCCACCAACAGAGCAGTACTTC. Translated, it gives CASSQTTRDPPTEQYF.

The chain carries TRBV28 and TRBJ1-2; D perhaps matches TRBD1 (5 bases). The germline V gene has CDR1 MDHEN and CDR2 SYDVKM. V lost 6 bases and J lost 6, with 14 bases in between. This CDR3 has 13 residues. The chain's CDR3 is CASRLWGGDGYTF. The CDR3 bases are TGTGCCAGCAGACTATGGGGAGGGGATGGCTACACCTTC.

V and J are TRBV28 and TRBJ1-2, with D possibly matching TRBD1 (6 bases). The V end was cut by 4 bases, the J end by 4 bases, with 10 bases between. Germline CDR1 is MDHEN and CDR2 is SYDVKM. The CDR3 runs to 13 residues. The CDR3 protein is CASSSRGSYGYTF. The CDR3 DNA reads TGTGCCAGCAGTTCGAGGGGGAGCTATGGCTACACCTTC.

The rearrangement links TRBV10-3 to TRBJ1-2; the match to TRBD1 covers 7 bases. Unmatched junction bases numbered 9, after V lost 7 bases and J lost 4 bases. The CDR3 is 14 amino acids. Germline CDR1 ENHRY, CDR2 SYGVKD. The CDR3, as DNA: TGTGCCATCATCTCTCCGGGACAGCCCTATGGCTACACCTTC. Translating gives CAIISPGQPYGYTF.

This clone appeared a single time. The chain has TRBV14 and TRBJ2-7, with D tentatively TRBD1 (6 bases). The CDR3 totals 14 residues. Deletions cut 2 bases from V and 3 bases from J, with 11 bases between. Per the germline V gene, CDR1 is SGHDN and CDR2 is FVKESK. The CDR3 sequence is CASSQLGTFYEQYF. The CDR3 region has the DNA TGTGCCAGCAGCCAACTGGGGACATTCTACGAGCAGTACTTC.

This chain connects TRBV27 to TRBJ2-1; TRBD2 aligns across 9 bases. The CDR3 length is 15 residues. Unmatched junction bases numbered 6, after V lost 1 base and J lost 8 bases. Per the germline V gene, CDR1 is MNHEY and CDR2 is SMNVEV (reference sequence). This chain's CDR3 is CASSLWASGNHEQFF. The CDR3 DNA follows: TGTGCCAGCAGTTTATGGGCTAGCGGGAACCATGAGCAGTTCTTC.

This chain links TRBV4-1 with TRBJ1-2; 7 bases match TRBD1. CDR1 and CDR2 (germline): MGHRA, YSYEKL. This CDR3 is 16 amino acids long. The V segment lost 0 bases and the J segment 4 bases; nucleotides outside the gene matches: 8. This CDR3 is CASSQDSTGLAYGYTF. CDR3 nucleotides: TGCGCCAGCAGCCAAGATTCGACAGGGCTTGCCTATGGCTACACCTTC.

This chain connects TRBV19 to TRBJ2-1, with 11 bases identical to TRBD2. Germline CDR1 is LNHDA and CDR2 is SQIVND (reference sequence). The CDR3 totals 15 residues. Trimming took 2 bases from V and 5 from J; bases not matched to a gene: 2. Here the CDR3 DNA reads TGTGCCAGTAGTATATTAGCGGGGGGGAACAATGAGCAGTTCTTC. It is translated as CASSILAGGNNEQFF. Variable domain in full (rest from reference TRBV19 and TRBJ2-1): DGGITQSPKYLFRKEGQNVTLSCEQNLNHDAMYWYRQDPGQGLRLIYYSQIVNDFQKGDIAEGYSVSREKKESFPLTVTSAQKNPTAFYLCASSILAGGNNEQFFGPGTRLTVL.

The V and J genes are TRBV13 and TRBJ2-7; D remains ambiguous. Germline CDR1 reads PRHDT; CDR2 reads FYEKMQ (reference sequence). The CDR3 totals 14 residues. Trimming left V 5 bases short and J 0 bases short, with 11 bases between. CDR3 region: CASSPPGSSYEQYF. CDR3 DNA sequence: TGTGCCAGCAGCCCGCCCGGCAGCTCCTACGAGCAGTACTTC.

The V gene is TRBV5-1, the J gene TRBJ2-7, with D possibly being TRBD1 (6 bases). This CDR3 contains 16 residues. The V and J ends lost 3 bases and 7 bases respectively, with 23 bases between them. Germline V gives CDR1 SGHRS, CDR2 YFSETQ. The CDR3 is CASSWGGGAGFEEQYF. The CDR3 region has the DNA TGCGCCAGCAGCTGGGGTGGGGGCGCCGGGTTCGAGGAGCAGTACTTC.

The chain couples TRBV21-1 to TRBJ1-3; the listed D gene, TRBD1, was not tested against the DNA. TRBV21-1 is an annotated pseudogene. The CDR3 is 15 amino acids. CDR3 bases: TGTGCCAGCAGCAAAAAGCAGGGGGAAGGAAACACCATATATTTT. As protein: CASSKKQGEGNTIYF.

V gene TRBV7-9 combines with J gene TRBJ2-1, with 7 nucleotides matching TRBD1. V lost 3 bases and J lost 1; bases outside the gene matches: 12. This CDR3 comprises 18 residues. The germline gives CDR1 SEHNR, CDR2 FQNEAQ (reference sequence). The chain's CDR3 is CASSFGRLKTGSYNEQFF. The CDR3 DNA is TGTGCCAGCAGCTTTGGTCGATTAAAGACAGGGTCCTACAATGAGCAGTTCTTC.